This passage covers 8 T cell receptor beta chains from one sample sequenced in a study of Graves' ophthalmopathy and Graves' hyperthyroidism. Using RNA transcripts, the TCR beta CDR3 regions were amplified. RT-PCR with HTBI primers came first, then second-round multiplex PCR. MiXCR, run by TCRdb on the multiplex PCR reads, gives a single entry per CDR3 protein. This table holds 560,000 or so distinct CDR3 sequences, under 45% found once. The sequenced sample consisted of peripheral blood or thyroid tissue (not recorded which). Source of these receptors: an adult man with Graves' hyperthyroidism.

This clonotype was counted ten times or more. This chain uses TRBV11-2 with TRBJ1-2; unclear D gene. The CDR3 extends over 13 amino acids. The V and J ends lost 1 base and 8 bases respectively, with 11 bases between them. CDR1 and CDR2 (germline): SGHAT, FQNNGV. Here the CDR3 reads CASSLAVSKGYTF. CDR3 coding DNA: TGTGCCAGCAGCTTAGCCGTCAGCAAGGGCTACACCTTC.

The sample holds a few counts of this clonotype. The rearrangement links TRBV6-1 to TRBJ1-5; D is undetermined. Germline CDR1 and CDR2: MNHNS and SASEGT. V shed 5 bases and J shed 5 bases, with 10 bases lying between them. CDR3 length equals 13 residues. CDR3 sequence reads: CASSNSLHQPQHF. The CDR3 nucleotides read TGTGCCAGCAGTAACAGTTTGCATCAGCCCCAGCATTTT.

The V call is TRBV2, the J call TRBJ2-2; D is uncertain. The V end lost 6 bases, the J end lost 11 bases, and 13 bases lay between the germline ends. CDR3 length: 12 amino acids. Germline CDR1 SNHLY, CDR2 FYNNEI. The CDR3 DNA reads as TGTGCCAGCAGCCCTGACTTGGGCGAGCTGTTTTTT. It codes for CASSPDLGELFF.

Here the CDR3 reads CSVPGTSGIPGNEQFF. The DNA of the CDR3 is TGCAGCGTCCCCGGGACTAGCGGGATCCCGGGGAATGAGCAGTTCTTC. The chain couples TRBV29-1 to TRBJ2-7; 13 bases map to TRBD2. The better agreement between TRBJ2-1 and the DNA end casts doubt on the J call. The CDR3 runs to 16 residues. Germline CDR1 reads SQVTM; CDR2 reads ANQGSEA.

This clonotype was counted at least ten times. This rearrangement joins TRBV7-6 to TRBJ1-1, with D hard to call. In germline, CDR1 is SGHVS, CDR2 FNYEAQ. There are 13 residues in the CDR3. V dropped 6 bases and J dropped 0 bases, with 8 bases sitting between them. The CDR3: CASSSEMNTEAFF. In nucleotides, the CDR3 is TGTGCCAGCAGTTCTGAGATGAACACTGAAGCTTTCTTT.

This clonotype was seen ten or more times. The chain combines TRBV10-3 with TRBJ1-3; D gene uncertain. Trimming left V 4 bases short and J 6 bases short, with 13 bases between. The CDR3 has 14 residues. From germline, CDR1 is ENHRY and CDR2 SYGVKD. Here the CDR3 reads CAISGSGQENTIYF. CDR3 coding DNA: TGTGCCATCAGTGGGTCCGGGCAAGAAAACACCATATATTTT.

The chain recombines TRBV10-3 with TRBJ1-3, with D unclear. In germline, CDR1 is ENHRY, CDR2 SYGVKD. V lost 10 bases and J lost 1, with 17 bases in between. The CDR3 contains 15 residues. For the CDR3, the DNA is TGTGCCAGCCTGTGGCAAAAAGGGTCTGGAAACACCATATATTTT. This gives the protein CASLWQKGSGNTIYF.

The rearrangement uses TRBV7-9 and TRBJ1-6; D is undetermined. Trimming left V 5 bases short and J 12 bases short, with 5 bases between. The CDR3 contains 10 residues. Germline V lookup: CDR1 SEHNR, CDR2 FQNEAQ (reference sequence). The CDR3: CASSRQPLHF. The CDR3 nucleotides are TGTGCCAGCAGCAGACAACCCCTCCACTTT.